This is a list of T cell receptor beta chains from one sample in a study of T cells in Graves' hyperthyroidism and ophthalmopathy. TCRdb redid the calling of the multiplex PCR reads with MiXCR, one entry per CDR3 protein. Altogether around 190,000 distinct CDR3 sequences are present, around 15% being singletons, with the ten largest covering roughly 30%. The source material was blood. The receptors shown here come from a woman between 50 and 59 years old with Graves' hyperthyroidism. The CDR3 runs from the conserved cysteine through the conserved F or W. A D gene is named only where the DNA matches it firmly. Part of the rows lack a size; the others show once, few, many or a class for expanded clones.

v_gene	abundance	j_gene	len	d_gene	CDR3nt	CDR3aa
TRBV4-3	NA	TRBJ2-7	14	TRBD1	TGCGCCAGCAGCCTAGCGCAGGGGGCCAGCGAGCAGTACTTC	CASSLAQGASEQYF
TRBV18	NA	TRBJ1-2	13	NA	TGTGCCAGCTCACCAAACTCTAACTATGGCTACACCTTC	CASSPNSNYGYTF
TRBV11-2	few	TRBJ2-2	16	NA	TGTGCCAGCAGCTTAGTGCGGGGTATCAACACCGGGGAGCTGTTTTTT	CASSLVRGINTGELFF
TRBV7-9	few	TRBJ2-7	15	NA	TGTGCCAGCAGCCTCGGACAAACTGGCTCCTACGAGCAGTACTTC	CASSLGQTGSYEQYF
TRBV7-2	many	TRBJ2-7	13	NA	TGTGCCAGCAGCTTAGGGAGGGAATACGAGCAGTACTTC	CASSLGREYEQYF
TRBV9	few	TRBJ1-2	12	NA	TGTGCCAGCAGCTCCCCCGGGGTCGGCTACACCTTC	CASSSPGVGYTF
TRBV6-1	many	TRBJ1-1	13	NA	TGTGCCAGCAGTAAACAGGAGAACACTGAAGCTTTCTTT	CASSKQENTEAFF
TRBV19	many	TRBJ2-3	13	TRBD1	TGTGCCAGTAGTGTTACAGGGGGAAATACGCAGTATTTT	CASSVTGGNTQYF
TRBV7-2	many	TRBJ2-5	15	TRBD2	TGTGCCAGCAGCTTAGTAGTCGGGGGGGAAGAGACCCAGTACTTC	CASSLVVGGEETQYF
TRBV6-2/TRBV6-3	many	TRBJ2-1	13	NA	TGTGCCAGCAGTTACTACCCCGTCAATGAGCAGTTCTTC	CASSYYPVNEQFF
TRBV7-9	many	TRBJ2-1	16	NA	TGTGCCAGCAGCTTAGGAGGCGGGGGCCTCTACAATGAGCAGTTCTTC	CASSLGGGGLYNEQFF
TRBV5-1	NA	TRBJ1-1	14	TRBD1	TGCGCCAGCAGCCAGGGACAGTCCCCCCGTCGAGCTTTCTTT	CASSQGQSPRRAFF
TRBV29-1	many	TRBJ2-3	15	NA	TGCAGCGTACCCCCTCCTAGCTCTGTTAGGGATACGCAGTATTTT	CSVPPPSSVRDTQYF
TRBV7-4	NA	TRBJ2-7	17	NA	TGTGCCAGCAGCCCAACCCAGGGAGAAGTAGGACCCTACGAGCAGTACTTC	CASSPTQGEVGPYEQYF
TRBV19	many	TRBJ2-1	14	NA	TGTGCCAGTAAGGAGTCGTCATTGAGGAATGAGCAGTTCTTC	CASKESSLRNEQFF
TRBV27	NA	TRBJ2-7	16	TRBD2	TGTGCCAGCAGTGCCCCCGGACTAGCGGCCCCCTACGAGCAGTACTTC	CASSAPGLAAPYEQYF
TRBV9	many	TRBJ1-1	14	NA	TGTGCCAGCAGCGTAGCAGGGGCCTACACTGAAGCTTTCTTT	CASSVAGAYTEAFF
TRBV10-3	many	TRBJ2-7	13	TRBD1	TGTGCCACCGCGGGACAGGGGTTAGACGAGCAGTACTTC	CATAGQGLDEQYF
TRBV6-1	many	TRBJ1-2	15	TRBD1	TGTGCCAGCAGCAAATTCGACAGGGCCCGCTATGGCTACACCTTC	CASSKFDRARYGYTF
TRBV20-1	many	TRBJ2-1	15	NA	TGCAGTGCTACCTACTCACTCGACCGCGGCAATGAGCAGTTCTTC	CSATYSLDRGNEQFF
TRBV5-1	many	TRBJ1-2	11	NA	TGCGCCAGCTCGTGGGGCTCTGGCTACACCTTC	CASSWGSGYTF
TRBV5-1	many	TRBJ2-1	14	NA	TGCGCCAGCAGGAGTCAGGGACCCTACAATGAGCAGTTCTTC	CASRSQGPYNEQFF
TRBV9	many	TRBJ2-3	17	TRBD2	TGTGCCAGCAGCCCGGGGACTAGCGGGGGGGCGGAGGATACGCAGTATTTT	CASSPGTSGGAEDTQYF
TRBV7-8	many	TRBJ1-6	18	NA	TGTGCCAGCAGCTTAGCCGGGGGGGGGTGGGACCATAATTCACCCCTCCACTTT	CASSLAGGGWDHNSPLHF
TRBV19	many	TRBJ1-1	15	NA	TGTGCCAGTAGTATGGACTCTTTAGGGGATACTGAAGCTTTCTTT	CASSMDSLGDTEAFF
TRBV18	NA	TRBJ1-2	15	NA	TGTGCCAGCTCACCGTCGGGAGCGGGGTCGGATGGCTACACCTTC	CASSPSGAGSDGYTF
TRBV7-9	many	TRBJ2-7	15	TRBD1	TGTGCCAGCAGCTTAGGTCCGACAGGGGTATACGAGCAGTACTTC	CASSLGPTGVYEQYF
TRBV2	many	TRBJ2-3	16	TRBD1	TGTGCCAGCAGGCTCATCGGGACAGCTAGCACAGATACGCAGTATTTT	CASRLIGTASTDTQYF